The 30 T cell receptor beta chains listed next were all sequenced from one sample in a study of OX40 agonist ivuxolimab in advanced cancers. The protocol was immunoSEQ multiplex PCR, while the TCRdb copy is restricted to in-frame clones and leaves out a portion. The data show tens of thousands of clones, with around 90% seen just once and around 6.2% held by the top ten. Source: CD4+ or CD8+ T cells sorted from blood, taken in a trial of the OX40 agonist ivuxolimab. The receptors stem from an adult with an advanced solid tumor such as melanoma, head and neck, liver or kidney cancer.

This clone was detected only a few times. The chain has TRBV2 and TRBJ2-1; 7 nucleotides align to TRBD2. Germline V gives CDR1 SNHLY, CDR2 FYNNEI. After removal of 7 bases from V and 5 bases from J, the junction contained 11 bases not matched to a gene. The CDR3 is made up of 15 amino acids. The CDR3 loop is CASINLAELNNEQFF. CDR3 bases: TGTGCCAGCATAAATCTAGCGGAACTAAACAATGAGCAGTTCTTC.

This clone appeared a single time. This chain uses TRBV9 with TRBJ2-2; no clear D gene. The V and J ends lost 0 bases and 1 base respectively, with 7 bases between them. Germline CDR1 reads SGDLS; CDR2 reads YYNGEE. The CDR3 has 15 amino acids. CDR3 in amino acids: CASSVGVRNTGELFF. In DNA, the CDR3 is TGTGCCAGCAGCGTAGGGGTTCGGAACACCGGGGAGCTGTTTTTT.

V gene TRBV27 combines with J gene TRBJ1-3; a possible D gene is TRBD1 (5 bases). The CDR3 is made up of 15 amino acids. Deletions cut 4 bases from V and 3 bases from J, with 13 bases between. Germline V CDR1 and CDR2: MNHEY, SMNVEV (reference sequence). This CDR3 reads CASSSGTSGGNTIYF. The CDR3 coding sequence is TGTGCCAGCAGTTCCGGGACGTCAGGTGGAAACACCATATATTTT.

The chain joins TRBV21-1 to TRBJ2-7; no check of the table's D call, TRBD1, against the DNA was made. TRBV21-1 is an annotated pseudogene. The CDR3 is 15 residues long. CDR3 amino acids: CASSEGHLLDYEQYF. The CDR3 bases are TGTGCCAGCAGCGAGGGACATCTCTTAGACTACGAGCAGTACTTC.

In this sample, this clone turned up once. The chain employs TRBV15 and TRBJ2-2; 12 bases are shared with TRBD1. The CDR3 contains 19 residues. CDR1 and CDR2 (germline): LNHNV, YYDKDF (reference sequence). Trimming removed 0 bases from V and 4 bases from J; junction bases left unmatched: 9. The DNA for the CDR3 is TGTGCCACCAGCAGAGATTGGACGGGACAGGGGGCCCGCACCGGGGAGCTGTTTTTT. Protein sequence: CATSRDWTGQGARTGELFF.

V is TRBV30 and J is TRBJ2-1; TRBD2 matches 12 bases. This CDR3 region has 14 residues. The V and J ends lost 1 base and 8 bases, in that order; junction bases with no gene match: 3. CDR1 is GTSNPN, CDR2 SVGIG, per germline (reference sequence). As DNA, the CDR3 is TGTGCCTGGAGTGGACTAGCGGGGGTCTATGAGCAGTTCTTC. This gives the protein CAWSGLAGVYEQFF.

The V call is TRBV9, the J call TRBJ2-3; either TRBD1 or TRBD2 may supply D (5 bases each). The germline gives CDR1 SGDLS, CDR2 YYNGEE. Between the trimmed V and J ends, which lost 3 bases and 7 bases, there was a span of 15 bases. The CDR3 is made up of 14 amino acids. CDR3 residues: CASSAGLGVNTQYF. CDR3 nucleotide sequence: TGTGCCAGCAGCGCAGGACTGGGGGTAAATACGCAGTATTTT.

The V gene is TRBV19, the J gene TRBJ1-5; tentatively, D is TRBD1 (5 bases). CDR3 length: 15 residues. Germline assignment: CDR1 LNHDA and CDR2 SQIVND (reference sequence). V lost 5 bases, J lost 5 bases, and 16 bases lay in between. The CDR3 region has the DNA TGTGCCAGTAGTCAGGGACCAAGTTCGGATCAGCCCCAGCATTTT. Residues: CASSQGPSSDQPQHF.

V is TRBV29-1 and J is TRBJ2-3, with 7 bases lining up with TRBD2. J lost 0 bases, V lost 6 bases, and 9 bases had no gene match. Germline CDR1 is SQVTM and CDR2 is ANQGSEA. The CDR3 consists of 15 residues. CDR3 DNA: TGCAGCGTCTCCTTACTAGCGCCTAGCACAGATACGCAGTATTTT. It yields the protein CSVSLLAPSTDTQYF.

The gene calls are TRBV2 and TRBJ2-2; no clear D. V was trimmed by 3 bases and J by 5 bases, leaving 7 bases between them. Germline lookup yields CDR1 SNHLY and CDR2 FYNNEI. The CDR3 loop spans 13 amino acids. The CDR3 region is CASSEVVTGELFF. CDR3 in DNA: TGTGCCAGCAGTGAGGTCGTAACCGGGGAGCTGTTTTTT. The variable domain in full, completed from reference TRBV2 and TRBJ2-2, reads EPEVTQTPSHQVTQMGQEVILRCVPISNHLYFYWYRQILGQKVEFLVSFYNNEISEKSEIFDDQFSVERPDGSNFTLKIRSTKLEDSAMYFCASSEVVTGELFFGEGSRLTVL.

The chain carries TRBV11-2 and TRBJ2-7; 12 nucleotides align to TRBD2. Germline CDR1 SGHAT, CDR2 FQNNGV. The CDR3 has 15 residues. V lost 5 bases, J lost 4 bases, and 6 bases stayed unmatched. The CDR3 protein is CASSIRTSGKYEQYF. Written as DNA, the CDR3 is TGTGCCAGCAGCATCCGGACTAGCGGGAAGTACGAGCAGTACTTC.

In nucleotides, the CDR3 is TGTGCCAGCAGGGAGACAGTCCGTGGCTACACCTTC. The encoded protein is CASRETVRGYTF. The chain couples TRBV28 to TRBJ1-2; D might be TRBD1 (5 bases). V was pared by 6 bases and J by 7 bases, with 12 bases between. Germline V gene sequence: CDR1 MDHEN, CDR2 SYDVKM. The CDR3 is 12 residues long.

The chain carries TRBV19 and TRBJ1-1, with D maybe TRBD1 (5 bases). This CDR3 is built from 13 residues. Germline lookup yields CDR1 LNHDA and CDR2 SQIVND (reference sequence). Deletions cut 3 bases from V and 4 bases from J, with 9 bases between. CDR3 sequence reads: CASSIEGRTEAFF. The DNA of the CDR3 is TGTGCCAGTAGTATCGAGGGGCGCACTGAAGCTTTCTTT.

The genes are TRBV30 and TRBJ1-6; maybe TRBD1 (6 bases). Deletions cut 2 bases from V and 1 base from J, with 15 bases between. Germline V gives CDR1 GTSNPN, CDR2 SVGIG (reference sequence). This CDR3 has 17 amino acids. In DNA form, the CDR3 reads TGTGCCTGGAGTATGGGGGCTTGGAGGTCCTATAATTCACCCCTCCACTTT. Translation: CAWSMGAWRSYNSPLHF.

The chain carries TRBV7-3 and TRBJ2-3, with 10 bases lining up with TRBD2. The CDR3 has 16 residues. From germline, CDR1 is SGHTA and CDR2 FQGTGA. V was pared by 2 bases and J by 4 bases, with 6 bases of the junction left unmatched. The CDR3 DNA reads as TGTGCCAGCAGCTTATTAGCGGGAGGCGGGCCAGATACGCAGTATTTT. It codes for CASSLLAGGGPDTQYF.

The CDR3 nucleotides are TGCGCCAGCAGCCCGGGACAGCTCTCTGGGGCCAACGTCCTGACTTTC. Its protein product is CASSPGQLSGANVLTF. The rearrangement uses TRBV5-1 and TRBJ2-6; TRBD1 matches at 7 bases. Unmatched junction bases numbered 4, after V lost 4 bases and J lost 0 bases. Germline V gene data show CDR1 as SGHRS and CDR2 as YFSETQ. This CDR3 contains 16 residues.

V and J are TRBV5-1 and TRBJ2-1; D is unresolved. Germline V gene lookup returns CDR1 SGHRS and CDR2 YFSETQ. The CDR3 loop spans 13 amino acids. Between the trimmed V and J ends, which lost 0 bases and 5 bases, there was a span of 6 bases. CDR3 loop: CASSLGANNEQFF. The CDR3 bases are TGCGCCAGCAGCTTGGGGGCTAACAATGAGCAGTTCTTC.

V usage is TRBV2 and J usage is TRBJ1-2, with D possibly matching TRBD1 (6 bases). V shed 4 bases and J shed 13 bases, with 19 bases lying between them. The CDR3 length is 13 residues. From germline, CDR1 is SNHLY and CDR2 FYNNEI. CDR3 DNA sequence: TGTGCCAGCAGTGTTCGGGACACCCTATTTCTCACCTTC. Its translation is CASSVRDTLFLTF.

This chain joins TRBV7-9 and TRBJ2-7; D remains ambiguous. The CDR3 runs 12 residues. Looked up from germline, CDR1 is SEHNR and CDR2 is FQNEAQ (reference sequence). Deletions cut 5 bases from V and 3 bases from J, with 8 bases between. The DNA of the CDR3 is TGTGCCAGCAGCCGCCAAATCTACGAGCAGTACTTC. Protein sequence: CASSRQIYEQYF.

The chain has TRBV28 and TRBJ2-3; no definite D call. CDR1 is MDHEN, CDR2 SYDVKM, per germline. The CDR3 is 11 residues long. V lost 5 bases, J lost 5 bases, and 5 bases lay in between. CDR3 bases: TGTGCCAGCAGTCCGCGAGATACGCAGTATTTT. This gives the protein CASSPRDTQYF.

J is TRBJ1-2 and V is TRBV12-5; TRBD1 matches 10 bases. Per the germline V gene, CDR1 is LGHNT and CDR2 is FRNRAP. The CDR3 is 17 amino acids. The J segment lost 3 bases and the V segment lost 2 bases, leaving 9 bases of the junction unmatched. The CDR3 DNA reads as TGTGCTAGTGGTTTGAGGACAGGGGGGAGGGTTCACTATGGCTACACCTTC. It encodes CASGLRTGGRVHYGYTF.

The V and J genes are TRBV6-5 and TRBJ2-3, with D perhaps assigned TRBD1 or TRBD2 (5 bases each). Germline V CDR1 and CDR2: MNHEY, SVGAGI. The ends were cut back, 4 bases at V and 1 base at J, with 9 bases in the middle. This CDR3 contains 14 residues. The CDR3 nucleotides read TGTGCCAGCAGTTCGGGGCGAGGCACAGATACGCAGTATTTT. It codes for CASSSGRGTDTQYF.

The CDR3 DNA follows: TGCGCCAGCAGTGCGTCTTACAGGAACACTGAAGCTTTCTTT. Translated: CASSASYRNTEAFF. The chain employs TRBV10-1 and TRBJ1-1; D is uncertain. The CDR3 consists of 14 residues. The V and J ends lost 4 bases and 1 base respectively, with 10 bases between them. Germline CDR1 is WNHNN and CDR2 is SYGVQD (reference sequence).

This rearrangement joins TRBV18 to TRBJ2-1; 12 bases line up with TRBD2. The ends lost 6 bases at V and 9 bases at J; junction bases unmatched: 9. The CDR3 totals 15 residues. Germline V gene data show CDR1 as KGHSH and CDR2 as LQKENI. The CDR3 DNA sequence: TGTGCCAGCTCCCCCCCCGGACTAGCGGGATCTGAGCAGTTCTTC. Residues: CASSPPGLAGSEQFF.

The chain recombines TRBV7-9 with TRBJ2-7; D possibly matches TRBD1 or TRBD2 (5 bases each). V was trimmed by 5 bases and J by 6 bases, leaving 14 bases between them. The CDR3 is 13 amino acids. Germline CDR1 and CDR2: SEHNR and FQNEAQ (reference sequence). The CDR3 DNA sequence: TGTGCCAGCAGCGGGGGTGGGTGGGGCGAGCAGTACTTC. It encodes CASSGGGWGEQYF.

The DNA for the CDR3 is TGTGCCAGCAGTGCCGGGGGGCAGCCTGAAGCTTTCTTT. Residues: CASSAGGQPEAFF. The rearrangement links TRBV2 to TRBJ1-1, with TRBD1 as a possible D gene (6 bases). V was shortened by 4 bases and J by 6 bases, with 12 bases between the two germline ends. Germline V CDR1 and CDR2: SNHLY, FYNNEI. CDR3 length equals 13 residues.

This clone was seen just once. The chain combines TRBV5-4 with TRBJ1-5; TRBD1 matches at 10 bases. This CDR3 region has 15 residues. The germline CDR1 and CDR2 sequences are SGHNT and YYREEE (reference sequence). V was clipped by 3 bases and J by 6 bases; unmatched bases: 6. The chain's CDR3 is CASSSGTGAAQPQHF. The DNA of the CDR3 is TGTGCCAGCAGCTCCGGGACAGGGGCGGCTCAGCCCCAGCATTTT. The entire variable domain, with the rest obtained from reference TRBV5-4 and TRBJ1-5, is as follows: ETGVTQSPTHLIKTRGQQVTLRCSSQSGHNTVSWYQQALGQGPQFIFQYYREEENGRGNFPPRFSGLQFPNYSSELNVNALELDDSALYLCASSSGTGAAQPQHFGDGTRLSIL.

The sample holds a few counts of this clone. The CDR3, as DNA: TGTGCCAGCAGTTTTCTAGTGGGTGAGCAGTTCTTC. It codes for CASSFLVGEQFF. The chain couples TRBV28 to TRBJ2-1, with D uncertain. The CDR3 has 12 residues. Germline-derived CDR1 and CDR2 are MDHEN and SYDVKM. Between the trimmed V and J ends, which lost 3 bases and 9 bases, there was a span of 9 bases. The full variable domain, with the rest looked up from reference TRBV28 and TRBJ2-1, is DVKVTQSSRYLVKRTGEKVFLECVQDMDHENMFWYRQDPGLGLRLIYFSYDVKMKEKGDIPEGYSVSREKKERFSLILESASTNQTSMYLCASSFLVGEQFFGPGTRLTVL.

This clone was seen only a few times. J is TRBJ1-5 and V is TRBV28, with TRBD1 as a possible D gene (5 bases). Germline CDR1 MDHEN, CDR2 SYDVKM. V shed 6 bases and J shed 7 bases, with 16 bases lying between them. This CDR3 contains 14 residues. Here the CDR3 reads CASRGRAARQPQHF. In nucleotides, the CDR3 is TGTGCCAGCAGGGGCAGGGCCGCTAGGCAGCCCCAGCATTTT.

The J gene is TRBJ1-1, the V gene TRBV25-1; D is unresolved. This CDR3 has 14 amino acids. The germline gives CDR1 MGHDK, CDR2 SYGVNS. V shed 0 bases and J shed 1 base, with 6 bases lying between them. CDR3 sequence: CASSEYGRNTEAFF. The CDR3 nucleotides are TGTGCCAGCAGTGAATATGGGAGGAACACTGAAGCTTTCTTT.